The clone carrying this T cell receptor (beta chain) has just one count. TCRdb's copy holds only in-frame clones and misses some; the assay was immunoSEQ multiplex PCR. The sample holds 45,000 to 50,000 clones, 88% seen once. Germline lookup yields CDR1 SEHNR and CDR2 FQNEAQ (reference sequence). The V end lost 2 bases, the J end lost 1 base, and 5 bases lay between the germline ends. This CDR3 is 14 amino acids long. The data belong to a study of PD-L1 blockade in urothelial cancer. Study-level background: Specimens of blood held a median count of 141,255 T cells.

The origin of this receptor is a man older than 75 with urothelial cancer. The specimen was PBMCs, collected around atezolizumab (anti-PD-L1) treatment. The chain uses TRBV7-9 and TRBJ2-2, with D maybe TRBD2 (5 bases). This CDR3 is CASSLTRNTGELFF. Here the CDR3 DNA reads TGTGCCAGCAGCTTAACTAGGAACACCGGGGAGCTGTTTTTT.